Presented here are 32 T cell receptor beta chains from one specimen sequenced in a study of T cells in localized non-small cell lung cancer. Clones were read by immunoSEQ multiplex PCR, and TCRdb kept only the in-frame ones, dropping some. The sample lists 40,000 to 65,000 clones, about 87% occurring once. Sequencing used PBMCs, obtained before any cancer treatment. The source is a female donor with stage II lung adenocarcinoma.

The chain couples TRBV6-5 to TRBJ1-5; possible D gene TRBD1, 6 bases. This CDR3 region has 15 residues. Germline-derived CDR1 and CDR2 are MNHEY and SVGAGI. V was trimmed by 10 bases and J by 0 bases, leaving 16 bases between them. CDR3 nucleotides: TGTGCCACCAAGGACAGACCTTATAGCAATCAGCCCCAGCATTTT. Translation gives CATKDRPYSNQPQHF.

The chain combines TRBV30 with TRBJ2-1, with 11 bases identical to TRBD2. The CDR3 is 15 residues long. The germline V gene has CDR1 GTSNPN and CDR2 SVGIG (reference sequence). The V segment lost 1 base and the J segment 7 bases; nucleotides outside the gene matches: 6. The CDR3 protein is CAWSGLAGIWNEQFF. Written as DNA, the CDR3 is TGTGCCTGGAGTGGACTAGCGGGGATTTGGAATGAGCAGTTCTTC.

The gene calls are TRBV27 and TRBJ2-2, with a possible D match to TRBD2 (5 bases). Per germline, CDR1 MNHEY and CDR2 SMNVEV (reference sequence). This CDR3 is built from 15 residues. The germline V and J ends were trimmed by 5 bases and 5 bases, with 15 bases remaining between them. As DNA, the CDR3 is TGTGCCAGCAGTCCTCCGCCCCGGGGTACCGGGGAGCTGTTTTTT. This translates into CASSPPPRGTGELFF.

This chain joins TRBV30 and TRBJ1-2, with 8 nucleotides matching TRBD1. In germline, CDR1 is GTSNPN, CDR2 SVGIG (reference sequence). The J segment lost 2 bases and the V segment lost 7 bases, leaving 6 bases of the junction unmatched. This CDR3 has 13 residues. CDR3 protein: CAYHRGTNYGYTF. CDR3 DNA sequence: TGTGCCTACCACAGGGGGACCAACTATGGCTACACCTTC.

This clone was seen more than once but under ten times. Different DNA sequences within this sample yield the same CDR3. V and J are TRBV4-2 and TRBJ1-1; D possibly corresponds to TRBD1 (6 bases). The V end was cut by 0 bases, the J end by 6 bases, with 14 bases between. The CDR3 loop spans 15 amino acids. Germline values: CDR1 LGHNA, CDR2 YNFKEQ. CDR3: CASSQDRQGRAEAFF. The CDR3 DNA reads as TGTGCCAGCAGCCAAGATCGGCAGGGGAGGGCTGAAGCTTTCTTT.

The chain joins TRBV11-2 to TRBJ1-6; D is ambiguous. The V end lost 0 bases, the J end lost 0 bases, and 12 bases lay between the germline ends. CDR3 length equals 18 residues. The germline gives CDR1 SGHAT, CDR2 FQNNGV. The CDR3 reads CASSLDRGINSYNSPLHF. The CDR3, as DNA: TGTGCCAGCAGCTTAGATAGAGGAATTAACTCCTATAATTCACCCCTCCACTTT.

Written as DNA, the CDR3 is TGCGCCAGCAGCTCGGGGACGGTCTCGAACACTGAAGCTTTCTTT. Amino acid sequence: CASSSGTVSNTEAFF. The chain has TRBV5-1 and TRBJ1-1; D may be TRBD1 (5 bases). V lost 3 bases and J lost 1, with 13 bases in between. The CDR3 consists of 15 residues. In germline, CDR1 is SGHRS, CDR2 YFSETQ.

The chain recombines TRBV11-2 with TRBJ1-1; 7 bases match TRBD1. Germline CDR1 is SGHAT and CDR2 is FQNNGV. The CDR3 has 12 residues. The ends lost 3 bases at V and 10 bases at J; junction bases unmatched: 5. CDR3 nucleotides: TGTGCCAGCAGCTTGGGGCCAGGGGGAGCTTTCTTT. This encodes CASSLGPGGAFF.

The J gene is TRBJ1-2, the V gene TRBV5-4; 11 nucleotides match TRBD1. CDR1 is SGHNT and CDR2 is YYREEE in the germline V gene (reference sequence). The CDR3 spans 16 residues. J gave up 4 bases and V 4 bases, and 9 bases lay outside the gene matches. DNA of the CDR3: TGTGCCAGCAGCGAAGGACAGGGGGCGAGTAGCTATGGCTACACCTTC. This sequence encodes CASSEGQGASSYGYTF.

CDR3 region: CASSSPAGVVGEQFF. The DNA of the CDR3 is TGTGCCAGCAGTTCCCCCGCGGGGGTCGTGGGTGAGCAGTTCTTC. V and J are TRBV27 and TRBJ2-1, with 7 bases identical to TRBD2. V lost 4 bases to trimming and J lost 9 bases; unmatched junction nucleotides: 12. There are 15 residues in the CDR3. CDR1 is MNHEY, CDR2 SMNVEV, per germline (reference sequence).

The chain carries TRBV27 and TRBJ2-1; 7 positions agree with TRBD2. The J segment lost 10 bases and the V segment lost 4 bases, leaving 13 bases of the junction unmatched. This CDR3 comprises 15 residues. Germline V lookup: CDR1 MNHEY, CDR2 SMNVEV (reference sequence). CDR3 sequence: CASSSAGSKVDEQFF. CDR3 nucleotides: TGTGCCAGCAGTTCAGCGGGATCCAAAGTGGACGAGCAGTTCTTC.

The count of this clone is one. This sequence joins TRBV5-6 and TRBJ2-5; 13 positions agree with TRBD2. V shed 4 bases and J 5 bases; nucleotides not matched to a gene: 8. Germline CDR1 reads SGHDT; CDR2 reads YYEEEE. This CDR3 spans 16 amino acids. CDR3: CASSRGLAGKTETQYF. DNA for the CDR3: TGTGCCAGCAGCAGGGGACTAGCGGGGAAAACGGAGACCCAGTACTTC.

The CDR3: CSARQAEWDNEQFF. DNA for the CDR3: TGCAGCGCCCGACAGGCCGAATGGGACAATGAGCAGTTCTTC. This rearrangement joins TRBV29-1 to TRBJ2-1; possible D gene TRBD1, 6 bases. The V and J ends lost 7 bases and 5 bases respectively, with 18 bases between them. The V gene's germline CDR1 is SQVTM and CDR2 ANQGSEA. This CDR3 contains 14 residues.

The chain recombines TRBV6-1 with TRBJ2-1; D gene unclear. V shed 5 bases and J shed 1 base, with 12 bases lying between them. The CDR3 is 15 residues long. CDR1 is MNHNS and CDR2 is SASEGT in the germline V gene. The CDR3 region is CASSIDKNSYNEQFF. CDR3 DNA sequence: TGTGCCAGCAGTATAGACAAGAATTCCTACAATGAGCAGTTCTTC.

The chain uses TRBV9 and TRBJ1-5; D call uncertain. Trimming removed 4 bases at V and 3 bases at J, with 14 bases between. Germline V gene lookup returns CDR1 SGDLS and CDR2 YYNGEE. The CDR3 runs to 15 residues. The CDR3 DNA is TGTGCCAGCAGCCCCCGCGCGGAGCTCAATCAGCCCCAGCATTTT. It codes for CASSPRAELNQPQHF.

The chain employs TRBV4-1 and TRBJ2-3, with 7 bases fitting TRBD1. Trimming took 2 bases from V and 2 from J; bases not matched to a gene: 10. Germline assignment: CDR1 MGHRA and CDR2 YSYEKL. CDR3 length equals 17 residues. Here the CDR3 DNA reads TGCGCCAGCAGCCAAAGCAAAACAGGGGCCACCACAGATACGCAGTATTTT. Its protein product is CASSQSKTGATTDTQYF.

The chain recombines TRBV28 with TRBJ1-2; no definite D call. V was clipped by 1 base and J by 4 bases, with 10 bases between them. In germline, CDR1 is MDHEN, CDR2 SYDVKM. The CDR3 runs 14 residues. The CDR3 nucleotides read TGTGCCAGCAGTTTATTGGGAAAACCCTATGGCTACACCTTC. The encoded protein is CASSLLGKPYGYTF.

The V and J genes are TRBV7-3 and TRBJ2-1; 10 bases agree with TRBD2. Germline CDR1 SGHTA, CDR2 FQGTGA. Unmatched junction bases numbered 9, after V lost 3 bases and J lost 4 bases. The CDR3 sequence is 17 residues long. CDR3 residues: CASSLPLLAGEYNEQFF. The CDR3 nucleotides read TGTGCCAGCAGCTTGCCTCTTCTAGCGGGGGAATACAATGAGCAGTTCTTC.

This clone has only a few counts. The rearrangement links TRBV5-8 to TRBJ2-7; possible D gene TRBD1, 5 bases. Trimming left V 7 bases short and J 5 bases short, with 19 bases between. The germline CDR1 and CDR2 sequences are SGHTS and YDEGEE. CDR3 size: 14 residues. The CDR3 loop is CASYSLIGAHEQYF. The CDR3 DNA reads TGTGCCAGCTACAGCTTGATAGGGGCCCACGAGCAGTACTTC.

This chain links TRBV7-2 with TRBJ2-7, with 8 positions matching TRBD2. Germline V gives CDR1 SGHTA, CDR2 FQGNSA. The J segment lost 2 bases and the V segment lost 5 bases, leaving 11 bases of the junction unmatched. The CDR3 is made up of 16 amino acids. The CDR3 DNA sequence: TGTGCCAGCAGCCCGGGAGGGTACCCTAACCCCTACGAGCAGTACTTC. Protein product: CASSPGGYPNPYEQYF. Drawing the rest from reference TRBV7-2 and TRBJ2-7, the complete variable domain is GAGVSQSPSNKVTEKGKDVELRCDPISGHTALYWYRQSLGQGLEFLIYFQGNSAPDKSGLPSDRFSAERTGGSVSTLTIQRTQQEDSAVYLCASSPGGYPNPYEQYFGPGTRLTVT.

The CDR3 DNA follows: TGTGCCAGCGGCAGATTGCAAGAGACCCAGTACTTC. Translation gives CASGRLQETQYF. The chain is built from TRBV2 and TRBJ2-5; D not certain. Germline V gene lookup returns CDR1 SNHLY and CDR2 FYNNEI. The CDR3 has 12 residues. V dropped 8 bases and J dropped 2 bases, with 9 bases sitting between them.

The rearrangement links TRBV27 to TRBJ1-2; D remains unclear. Trimming took 2 bases from V and 4 from J, leaving 17 bases between them. This CDR3 has 16 amino acids. CDR1 is MNHEY and CDR2 is SMNVEV in the germline V gene (reference sequence). CDR3 in amino acids: CASSLIRPIGLYGYTF. The CDR3 nucleotides read TGTGCCAGCAGTTTAATCAGACCCATCGGCCTCTATGGCTACACCTTC.

The V call is TRBV7-2, the J call TRBJ2-7; D not resolved. Between the trimmed V and J ends, which lost 5 bases and 1 base, there was a span of 9 bases. The length of the CDR3 is 13 residues. Looked up from germline, CDR1 is SGHTA and CDR2 is FQGNSA. CDR3 nucleotides: TGTGCCAGCAGCCTACGTCAGTCCTACGAGCAGTACTTC. Protein sequence: CASSLRQSYEQYF.

This clone was detected only once. The J gene is TRBJ1-1, the V gene TRBV5-4, with 8 positions matching TRBD1. Germline loops: CDR1 SGHNT, CDR2 YYREEE (reference sequence). The ends lost 4 bases at V and 7 bases at J; junction bases unmatched: 6. The length of the CDR3 is 13 residues. CDR3 coding DNA: TGTGCCAGCAGCCAGACAGGGGTGAGTGAAGCTTTCTTT. Protein product: CASSQTGVSEAFF.

The V call is TRBV27, the J call TRBJ1-2, with 8 bases identical to TRBD1. V dropped 3 bases and J dropped 8; count of bases not matched to a gene: 11. Germline CDR1 MNHEY, CDR2 SMNVEV (reference sequence). CDR3 size: 15 residues. Here the CDR3 reads CASSFRDRPLGGYTF. Here the CDR3 DNA reads TGTGCCAGCAGTTTCCGGGACAGGCCATTGGGCGGCTACACCTTC.

The chain links TRBV15 to TRBJ1-1; D is uncertain. The ends were cut back, 0 bases at V and 4 bases at J, with 9 bases in the middle. Germline loops: CDR1 LNHNV, CDR2 YYDKDF (reference sequence). The CDR3 contains 14 residues. The CDR3 loop is CATSRDAPGTEAFF. Written as DNA, the CDR3 is TGTGCCACCAGCAGAGACGCCCCGGGCACTGAAGCTTTCTTT.

The V and J genes are TRBV2 and TRBJ2-5; the D gene is possibly TRBD1 (6 bases). V was clipped by 0 bases and J by 2 bases, with 10 bases between them. The CDR3 has 15 amino acids. The germline V gene has CDR1 SNHLY and CDR2 FYNNEI. The CDR3: CASSEAGTQQETQYF. CDR3 DNA sequence: TGTGCCAGCAGTGAAGCTGGGACACAACAAGAGACCCAGTACTTC. Variable domain in full (rest from reference TRBV2 and TRBJ2-5): EPEVTQTPSHQVTQMGQEVILRCVPISNHLYFYWYRQILGQKVEFLVSFYNNEISEKSEIFDDQFSVERPDGSNFTLKIRSTKLEDSAMYFCASSEAGTQQETQYFGPGTRLLVL.

The chain has TRBV5-4 and TRBJ1-6; TRBD1 might be the D (5 bases). This CDR3 is 14 amino acids long. The V end was cut by 0 bases, the J end by 7 bases, with 8 bases between. Looked up from germline, CDR1 is SGHNT and CDR2 is YYREEE (reference sequence). CDR3 nucleotides: TGTGCCAGCAGCTTGGATAGGGGCAATTCACCCCTCCACTTT. It specifies CASSLDRGNSPLHF.

This clone was seen only a few times. The genes are TRBV15 and TRBJ1-5, with 7 positions matching TRBD1. Germline CDR1 is LNHNV and CDR2 is YYDKDF (reference sequence). V gave up 8 bases and J gave up 2 bases; unmatched junction bases: 9. CDR3 length: 15 residues. This chain's CDR3 is CATRGGGDGNQPQHF. DNA of the CDR3: TGTGCCACCCGCGGAGGGGGCGATGGCAATCAGCCCCAGCATTTT.

The V and J genes are TRBV15 and TRBJ1-1, with 11 positions matching TRBD1. After removal of 2 bases from V and 5 bases from J, the junction contained 10 bases not matched to a gene. From germline, CDR1 is LNHNV and CDR2 YYDKDF (reference sequence). This CDR3 comprises 17 residues. CDR3 sequence reads: CATSRPLRDRGKTEAFF. The CDR3 nucleotides read TGTGCCACCAGCAGACCTCTCAGGGACAGGGGGAAGACTGAAGCTTTCTTT. The variable domain in full, completed from reference TRBV15 and TRBJ1-1, reads DAMVIQNPRYQVTQFGKPVTLSCSQTLNHNVMYWYQQKSSQAPKLLFHYYDKDFNNEADTPDNFQSRRPNTSFCFLDIRSPGLGDTAMYLCATSRPLRDRGKTEAFFGQGTRLTVV.

The V gene is TRBV5-4, the J gene TRBJ2-5; perhaps TRBD1 as D (6 bases). Germline V gene lookup returns CDR1 SGHNT and CDR2 YYREEE (reference sequence). Trimming removed 4 bases from V and 1 base from J, with 8 bases in between. The CDR3 sequence is 13 residues long. CDR3 sequence: CASSRDTQETQYF. The CDR3 region has the DNA TGTGCCAGCAGCCGGGACACCCAAGAGACCCAGTACTTC.

V is TRBV6-1 and J is TRBJ1-2, with D possibly TRBD1 on 5 matching bases. From germline, CDR1 is MNHNS and CDR2 SASEGT. The V gene lost 1 base and the J gene lost 2 bases, with 14 bases spanning the gap. This CDR3 is built from 16 residues. CDR3 sequence reads: CASSEGLNWGNYGYTF. CDR3 nucleotide sequence: TGTGCCAGCAGTGAAGGCCTCAATTGGGGGAACTATGGCTACACCTTC.